This T cell receptor (beta chain) was obtained from a study of shared clonotypes between healthy human individuals. Study in general: Per donor, CD8 memory used one plate, CD8 naive used two, CD4 memory used three and CD4 naive used three. Whole-study results and caveats: Clonotypes shared by all four donors outscored non-shared clonotypes in generation probability.

On this clone: The antigen is unknown.

Naive CD4+ cells were CD45RA-selected; the remaining cells were memory. The CDR3 loop spans 15 amino acids. CDR1 is SGDLS and CDR2 is YYNGEE in the germline V gene. The trim removed 6 bases at V and 2 bases at J, leaving 7 bases unmatched. Authors' data handling: ImmunoSEQ junction-only sequences lacked quality scores, so their filtering differed. Sequenced by immunoSEQ multiplex PCR; TCRdb stores in-frame clones only, minus some. V and J calls and clone size are those listed in that table; D and trimming were worked out from the DNA. The top ten hold over 1.5% of the sample, which has under 750,000 clones, 55% to 75% seen once.

This clonotype was obtained from a woman in her 30s in good health. The chain links TRBV9 to TRBJ2-1; 8 bases align to TRBD2. Sample: memory CD4+ T cells sorted from blood. Subset of the sample: CD45RA-negative fraction. This chain's CDR3 is CASTKTSGTYNEQFF. The CDR3 nucleotides read TGTGCCAGCACTAAAACTAGCGGAACCTACAATGAGCAGTTCTTC.